Following are 26 T cell receptor beta chains from one sample sequenced in a study of T cell repertoires in cytomegalovirus infection. Their target antigens are unknown. TCRdb reprocessed the reads with MiXCR, giving one entry per CDR3 protein. The top ten hold 13% of the sample, which has around 900,000 distinct CDR3 sequences, roughly a third seen once. Sequencing was performed on cultured CD8+ T cells from PBMCs, taken from culture after CMV antigen stimulation. These receptors were obtained from a human donor in good health (CMV status not recorded). Some clones in this sample may be carry-over from other donors' samples.

The V and J genes are TRBV7-6 and TRBJ1-1, with TRBD1 as a possible D gene (6 bases). V lost 3 bases and J 11 bases, leaving 19 bases between the germline ends. The CDR3 extends over 14 amino acids. Germline lookup yields CDR1 SGHVS and CDR2 FNYEAQ. CDR3 residues: CASSFAGTFALAFF. CDR3 bases: TGTGCCAGCAGCTTTGCCGGGACATTTGCGCTTGCTTTCTTT. Full variable domain (remainder filled in from reference TRBV7-6 and TRBJ1-1): GAGVSQSPRYKVTKRGQDVALRCDPISGHVSLYWYRQALGQGPEFLTYFNYEAQQDKSGLPNDRFSAERPEGSISTLTIQRTEQRDSAMYRCASSFAGTFALAFFGQGTRLTVV.

The chain has TRBV7-2 and TRBJ2-1; 14 positions match TRBD2. The CDR3 runs to 17 residues. Germline V gene data show CDR1 as SGHTA and CDR2 as FQGNSA. With V trimmed by 5 bases and J by 5 bases, 8 bases remained unmatched. Written as DNA, the CDR3 is TGTGCCAGCAGCAGGACTAGCGGGGGGCAAAGCAACAATGAGCAGTTCTTC. It yields the protein CASSRTSGGQSNNEQFF.

This chain connects TRBV5-6 to TRBJ2-7; 10 nucleotides line up with TRBD1. Trimming cost V 4 bases and J 4 bases; bases outside gene matches: 11. This CDR3 comprises 16 residues. From germline, CDR1 is SGHDT and CDR2 YYEEEE. In DNA, the CDR3 is TGTGCCAGCAGCCCGCTGGGGACAGGGGAGGCTTACGAGCAGTACGTC. It is translated as CASSPLGTGEAYEQYV.

The CDR3 coding sequence is TGTGCCAGCATTCAGGGTTACGAGCAGTACTTC. This codes for CASIQGYEQYF. The V call is TRBV27, the J call TRBJ2-7, with TRBD1 as a possible D gene (5 bases). Trimming stripped 7 bases from V and 4 bases from J, with 8 bases between. Germline CDR1 is MNHEY and CDR2 is SMNVEV (reference sequence). The CDR3 spans 11 residues.

A few counts support this clonotype. This chain uses TRBV12-3 or TRBV12-4 with TRBJ2-5; D is unclear. The CDR3 length is 13 residues. The V end lost 0 bases, the J end lost 6 bases, and 8 bases lay between the germline ends. This chain's CDR3 is CASSLAGVQTQYF. The CDR3 nucleotides read TGTGCCAGCAGTTTAGCAGGAGTACAGACCCAGTACTTC.

This clonotype was counted ten times or more. This sequence joins TRBV7-8 and TRBJ1-1; D gene ambiguous. Trimming cost V 5 bases and J 1 base, with 11 bases left between them. CDR3 length: 14 residues. Germline lookup yields CDR1 SGHVS and CDR2 FQNEAQ. As DNA, the CDR3 is TGTGCCAGCAGCGTGGGCGTTTGGAACACTGAAGCTTTCTTT. Protein product: CASSVGVWNTEAFF.

Here the CDR3 DNA reads TGTGCCAGCAGCTTAGCGACGGGGGGCTTAATCCATGAGCAGTTCTTC. Protein sequence: CASSLATGGLIHEQFF. V usage is TRBV7-4 and J usage is TRBJ2-1; TRBD2 is a possible D gene (7 bases). The CDR3 runs to 16 residues. Germline V gene data show CDR1 as SGHVT and CDR2 as SQSDAQ. V lost 0 bases, J lost 8 bases, and 17 bases lay in between.

This chain joins TRBV4-1 and TRBJ1-1; no firm D call. V shed 2 bases and J shed 1 base, with 5 bases lying between them. Germline V CDR1 and CDR2: MGHRA, YSYEKL. This CDR3 has 13 amino acids. The CDR3 loop is CASSQWENTEAFF. CDR3 nucleotide sequence: TGCGCCAGCAGCCAATGGGAGAACACTGAAGCTTTCTTT.

The CDR3 loop reads CASSQVVRVGETQYF. The CDR3 DNA reads TGTGCCAGCAGCCAAGTAGTCAGGGTGGGAGAGACCCAGTACTTC. The J gene is TRBJ2-5, the V gene TRBV3-1; D possibly corresponds to TRBD1 (5 bases). Germline loops: CDR1 LGHDT, CDR2 YNNKEL (reference sequence). V lost 1 base and J 4 bases, leaving 13 bases between the germline ends. The CDR3 covers 15 residues.

V usage is TRBV4-1 and J usage is TRBJ2-3; D possibly corresponds to TRBD2 (7 bases). Germline V lookup: CDR1 MGHRA, CDR2 YSYEKL. Trimming stripped 1 base from V and 2 bases from J, with 10 bases between. CDR3 size: 15 residues. CDR3 sequence: CASSQVGGHTDTQYF. For the CDR3, the DNA is TGCGCCAGCAGCCAAGTCGGGGGGCACACAGATACGCAGTATTTT.

V and J are TRBV4-1 and TRBJ2-3; 7 nucleotides agree with TRBD2. Trimming took 0 bases from V and 4 from J; bases not matched to a gene: 4. Germline lookup yields CDR1 MGHRA and CDR2 YSYEKL. The CDR3 spans 15 residues. This chain's CDR3 is CASSQESLAADTQYF. The CDR3 bases are TGCGCCAGCAGCCAAGAGAGCCTAGCGGCAGATACGCAGTATTTT.

Ten or more counts support this clonotype. The gene calls are TRBV7-9 and TRBJ1-6; TRBD1 aligns across 7 bases. This CDR3 region has 14 residues. With V trimmed by 7 bases and J by 7 bases, 7 bases remained unmatched. The germline V gene has CDR1 SEHNR and CDR2 FQNEAQ (reference sequence). DNA for the CDR3: TGTGCCAGCACCGTGACAGGGATGAATTCACCCCTCCACTTT. Translating gives CASTVTGMNSPLHF. Complete variable domain (other parts from reference TRBV7-9 and TRBJ1-6): DTGVSQNPRHKITKRGQNVTFRCDPISEHNRLYWYRQTLGQGPEFLTYFQNEAQLEKSRLLSDRFSAERPKGSFSTLEIQRTEQGDSAMYLCASTVTGMNSPLHFGNGTRLTVT.

The chain carries TRBV11-2 and TRBJ2-1; D is perhaps TRBD1 or TRBD2 (5 bases each). Between the trimmed V and J ends, which lost 6 bases and 3 bases, there was a span of 18 bases. CDR3 length: 16 residues. CDR1 is SGHAT and CDR2 is FQNNGV in the germline V gene. CDR3 sequence: CASSSYPRGDYNEQFF. CDR3 sequence (DNA): TGTGCCAGCAGTTCGTACCCAAGGGGAGACTACAATGAGCAGTTCTTC.

There are many counts of this clonotype. The rearrangement uses TRBV7-2 and TRBJ2-3; D is possibly TRBD2 (6 bases). Between the trimmed V and J ends, which lost 4 bases and 4 bases, there was a span of 21 bases. Germline-derived CDR1 and CDR2 are SGHTA and FQGNSA. This CDR3 is 17 amino acids long. CDR3 nucleotide sequence: TGTGCCAGCAGCTCCCCGCCTTTTGCGGGGCTCCCAGATACGCAGTATTTT. Translating gives CASSSPPFAGLPDTQYF.

This clonotype was counted between two and nine times. The CDR3 DNA sequence: TGTGCCAGCAGTTCTTGGACAGGGAGCGAAAAACTGTTTTTT. As protein: CASSSWTGSEKLFF. The chain employs TRBV27 and TRBJ1-4; 8 bases are a match to TRBD1. This CDR3 comprises 14 residues. Germline-derived CDR1 and CDR2 are MNHEY and SMNVEV (reference sequence). The ends lost 4 bases at V and 8 bases at J; junction bases unmatched: 6.

V is TRBV11-2 and J is TRBJ1-1, with D unresolved. The CDR3 spans 13 residues. Trimming shortened V by 0 bases and J by 10 bases, and 12 bases separated the two germline ends. The V gene's germline CDR1 is SGHAT and CDR2 FQNNGV. The chain's CDR3 is CASSLETRWGAFF. CDR3 coding DNA: TGTGCCAGCAGCTTAGAGACGCGCTGGGGAGCTTTCTTT.

The CDR3, as DNA: TGCAGTGCTAGCCGGACAGATAGCAATCAGCCCCAGCATTTT. Its protein is CSASRTDSNQPQHF. This chain links TRBV20-1 with TRBJ1-5; perhaps TRBD1 as D (6 bases). V lost 3 bases to trimming and J lost 0 bases, with 9 bases between them. In germline, CDR1 is DFQATT, CDR2 SNEGSKA (reference sequence). CDR3 length: 14 amino acids.

This clonotype has a handful of counts. The J gene is TRBJ1-1, the V gene TRBV12-3 or TRBV12-4; D unresolved. The V gene lost 4 bases and the J gene lost 4 bases, with 13 bases spanning the gap. The CDR3 totals 14 residues. The CDR3 reads CASSSTESGTEAFF. In nucleotides, the CDR3 is TGTGCCAGCAGTTCAACCGAATCGGGCACTGAAGCTTTCTTT.

The rearrangement links TRBV6-5 to TRBJ1-2; D is possibly TRBD1 (5 bases). CDR1 and CDR2 (germline): MNHEY, SVGAGI. CDR3 length: 14 residues. V dropped 5 bases and J dropped 8 bases, with 18 bases sitting between them. CDR3 in amino acids: CASSTVEGRGGYTF. CDR3 sequence (DNA): TGTGCCAGCAGTACCGTTGAGGGACGGGGAGGCTACACCTTC.

This clonotype was observed a few times. The chain has TRBV20-1 and TRBJ1-3; TRBD1 agrees at 11 bases. V was clipped by 5 bases and J by 0 bases; unmatched bases: 9. Germline CDR1 reads DFQATT; CDR2 reads SNEGSKA (reference sequence). This CDR3 contains 17 residues. This CDR3 is CSAVWTGGPISGNTIYF. The CDR3 DNA is TGCAGTGCTGTTTGGACAGGGGGCCCCATCTCTGGAAACACCATATATTTT.

V gene TRBV19 combines with J gene TRBJ1-2; 7 bases are a match to TRBD1. Germline values: CDR1 LNHDA, CDR2 SQIVND (reference sequence). V shed 3 bases and J 4 bases; nucleotides not matched to a gene: 8. This CDR3 is 15 amino acids long. In DNA form, the CDR3 reads TGTGCCAGTAGTATTCCGGGACAGCTCTCCTATGGCTACACCTTC. Translation gives CASSIPGQLSYGYTF.

J is TRBJ2-3 and V is TRBV12-3 or TRBV12-4; no firm D call. Between the trimmed V and J ends, which lost 3 bases and 5 bases, there was a span of 9 bases. The CDR3 covers 13 residues. Written as DNA, the CDR3 is TGTGCCAGCAGTTTGGTTAGGGAAGATACGCAGTATTTT. This translates into CASSLVREDTQYF.

V and J are TRBV6-6 and TRBJ2-6; no clear D gene. CDR3 size: 17 residues. The ends were cut back, 4 bases at V and 7 bases at J, with 20 bases in the middle. CDR1 and CDR2 from the germline V gene are MNHNY and SVGAGI (reference sequence). The CDR3 loop reads CASSSSSGPARANVLTF. The CDR3 region has the DNA TGTGCCAGCAGTTCCTCCTCCGGCCCTGCTCGTGCCAACGTCCTGACTTTC.

The rearrangement uses TRBV25-1 and TRBJ1-2; 7 bases agree with TRBD1. The CDR3 is made up of 17 amino acids. CDR1 and CDR2 from the germline V gene are MGHDK and SYGVNS. Trimming at V came to 2 bases and at J to 2 bases, leaving 11 bases not matched to a gene. CDR3 nucleotide sequence: TGTGCCAGCAGTGAAGCGGTGAGGGGGCGAAGCAACTATGGCTACACCTTC. Its protein product is CASSEAVRGRSNYGYTF.

The chain links TRBV7-9 to TRBJ2-5; 7 bases fit TRBD2. V was pared by 4 bases and J by 5 bases, with 7 bases of the junction left unmatched. This CDR3 spans 14 amino acids. Germline CDR1 SEHNR, CDR2 FQNEAQ (reference sequence). The CDR3 nucleotides are TGTGCCAGCAGCTCCGGACTAGTCGGGGAGACCCAGTACTTC. It specifies CASSSGLVGETQYF.

CDR3 sequence reads: CATTTFGGDLSEQYF. The CDR3, as DNA: TGTGCCACCACCACCTTCGGGGGCGACCTCTCCGAGCAGTACTTC. This chain connects TRBV15 to TRBJ2-7; D tentatively fits TRBD1 or TRBD2 (6 bases each). The length of the CDR3 is 15 residues. Germline CDR1 is LNHNV and CDR2 is YYDKDF (reference sequence). With 7 bases removed from V and 6 bases from J, the gap between germline ends came to 22 bases. Based on the CDR3 plus reference TRBV15 and TRBJ2-7, the full variable domain is DAMVIQNPRYQVTQFGKPVTLSCSQTLNHNVMYWYQQKSSQAPKLLFHYYDKDFNNEADTPDNFQSRRPNTSFCFLDIRSPGLGDTAMYLCATTTFGGDLSEQYFGPGTRLTVT.